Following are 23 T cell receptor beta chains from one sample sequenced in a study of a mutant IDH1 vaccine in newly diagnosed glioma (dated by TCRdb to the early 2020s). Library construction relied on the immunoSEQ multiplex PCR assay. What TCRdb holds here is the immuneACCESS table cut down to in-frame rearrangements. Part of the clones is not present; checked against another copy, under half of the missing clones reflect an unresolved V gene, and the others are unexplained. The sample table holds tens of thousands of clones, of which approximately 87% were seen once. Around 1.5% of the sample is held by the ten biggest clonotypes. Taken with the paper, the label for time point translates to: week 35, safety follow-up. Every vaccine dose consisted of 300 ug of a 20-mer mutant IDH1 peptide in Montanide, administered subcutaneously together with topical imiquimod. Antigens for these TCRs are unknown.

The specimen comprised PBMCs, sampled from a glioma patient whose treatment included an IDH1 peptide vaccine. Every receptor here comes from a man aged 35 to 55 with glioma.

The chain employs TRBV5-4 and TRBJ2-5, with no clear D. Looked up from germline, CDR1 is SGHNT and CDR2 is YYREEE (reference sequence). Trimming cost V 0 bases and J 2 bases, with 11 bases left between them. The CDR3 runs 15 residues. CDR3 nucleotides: TGTGCCAGCAGCTTGGCCTCATTTTTGCAAGAGACCCAGTACTTC. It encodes CASSLASFLQETQYF.

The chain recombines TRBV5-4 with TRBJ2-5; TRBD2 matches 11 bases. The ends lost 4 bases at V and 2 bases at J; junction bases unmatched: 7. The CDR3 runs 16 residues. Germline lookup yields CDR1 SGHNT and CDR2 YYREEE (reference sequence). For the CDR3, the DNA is TGTGCCAGCAGCGCCCGACTAGCGGGGTCTCAAGAGACCCAGTACTTC. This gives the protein CASSARLAGSQETQYF.

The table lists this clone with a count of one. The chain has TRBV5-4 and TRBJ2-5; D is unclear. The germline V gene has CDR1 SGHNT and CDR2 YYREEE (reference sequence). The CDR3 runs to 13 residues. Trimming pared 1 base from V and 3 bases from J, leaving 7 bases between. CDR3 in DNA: TGTGCCAGCAGCTTGTCATGGGAAGAGACCCAGTACTTC. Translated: CASSLSWEETQYF.

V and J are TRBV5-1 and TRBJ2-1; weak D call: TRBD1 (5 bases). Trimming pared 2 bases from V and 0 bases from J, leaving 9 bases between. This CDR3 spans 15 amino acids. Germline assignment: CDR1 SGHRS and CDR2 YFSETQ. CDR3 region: CASSFLQDSYNEQFF. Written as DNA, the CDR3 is TGCGCCAGCAGCTTCTTACAGGACTCCTACAATGAGCAGTTCTTC.

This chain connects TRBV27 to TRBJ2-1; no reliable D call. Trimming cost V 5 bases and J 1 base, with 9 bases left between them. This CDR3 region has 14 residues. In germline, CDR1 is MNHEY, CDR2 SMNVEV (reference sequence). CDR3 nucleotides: TGTGCCAGCAGTCGGACGGAGTCCTACAATGAGCAGTTCTTC. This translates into CASSRTESYNEQFF.

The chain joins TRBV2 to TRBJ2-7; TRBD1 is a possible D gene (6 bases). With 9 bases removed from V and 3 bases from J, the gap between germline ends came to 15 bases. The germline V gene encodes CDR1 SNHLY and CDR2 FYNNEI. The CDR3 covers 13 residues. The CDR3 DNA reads TGTGCCAGTTACCCGGGACAACTCTACGAGCAGTACTTC. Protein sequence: CASYPGQLYEQYF.

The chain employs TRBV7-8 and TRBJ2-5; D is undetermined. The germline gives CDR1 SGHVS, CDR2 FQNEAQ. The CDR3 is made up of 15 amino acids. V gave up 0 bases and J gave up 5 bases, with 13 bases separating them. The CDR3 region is CASSLAIVRMETQYF. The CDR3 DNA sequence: TGTGCCAGCAGCTTAGCGATAGTCAGGATGGAGACCCAGTACTTC.

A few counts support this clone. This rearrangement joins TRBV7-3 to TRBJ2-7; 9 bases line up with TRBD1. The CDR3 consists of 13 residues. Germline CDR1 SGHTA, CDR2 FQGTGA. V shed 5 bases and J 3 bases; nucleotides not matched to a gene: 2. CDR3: CASSPDRGYEQYF. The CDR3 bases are TGTGCCAGCAGCCCGGACAGGGGCTACGAGCAGTACTTC.

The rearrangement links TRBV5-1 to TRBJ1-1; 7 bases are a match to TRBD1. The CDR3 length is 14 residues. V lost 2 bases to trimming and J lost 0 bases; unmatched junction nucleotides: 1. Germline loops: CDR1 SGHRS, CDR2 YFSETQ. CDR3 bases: TGCGCCAGCAGCTTTCAGGGGGTGAACACTGAAGCTTTCTTT. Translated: CASSFQGVNTEAFF.

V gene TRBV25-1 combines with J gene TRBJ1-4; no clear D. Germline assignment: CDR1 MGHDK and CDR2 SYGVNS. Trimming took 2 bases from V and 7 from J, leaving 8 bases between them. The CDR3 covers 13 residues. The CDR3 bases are TGTGCCAGCAGTGAACGGCTAGCTGAAAAACTGTTTTTT. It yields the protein CASSERLAEKLFF.

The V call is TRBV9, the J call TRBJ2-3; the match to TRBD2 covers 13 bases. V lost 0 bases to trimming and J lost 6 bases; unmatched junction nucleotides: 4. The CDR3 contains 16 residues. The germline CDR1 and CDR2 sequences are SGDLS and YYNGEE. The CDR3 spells CASSVEGTSGMDTQYF. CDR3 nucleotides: TGTGCCAGCAGCGTAGAGGGGACTAGCGGGATGGATACGCAGTATTTT.

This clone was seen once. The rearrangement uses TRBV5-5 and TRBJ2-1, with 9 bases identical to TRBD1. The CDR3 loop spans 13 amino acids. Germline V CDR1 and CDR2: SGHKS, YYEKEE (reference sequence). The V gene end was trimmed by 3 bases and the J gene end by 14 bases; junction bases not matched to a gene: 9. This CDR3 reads CASSYGGTGWKFF. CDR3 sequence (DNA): TGTGCCAGCAGCTATGGGGGGACAGGGTGGAAGTTCTTC.

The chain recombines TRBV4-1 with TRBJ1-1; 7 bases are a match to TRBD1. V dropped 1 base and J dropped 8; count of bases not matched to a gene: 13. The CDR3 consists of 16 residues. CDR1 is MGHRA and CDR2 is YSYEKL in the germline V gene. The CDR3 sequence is CASSQVLGQPQQEAFF. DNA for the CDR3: TGCGCCAGCAGCCAAGTCCTGGGACAGCCCCAACAAGAAGCTTTCTTT.

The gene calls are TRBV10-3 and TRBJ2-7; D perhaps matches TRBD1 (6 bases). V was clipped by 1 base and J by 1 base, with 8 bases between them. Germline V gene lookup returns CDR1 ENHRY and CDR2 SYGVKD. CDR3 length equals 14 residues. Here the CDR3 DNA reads TGTGCCATCAGTGAGTTCACAGGGTCCTACGAGCAGTACTTC. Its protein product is CAISEFTGSYEQYF.

The CDR3 nucleotides are TGCGCCAGCAGCTTCCCTGAGCGGGACTGGGGTAGGGATACGCAGTATTTT. The encoded protein is CASSFPERDWGRDTQYF. This chain connects TRBV5-1 to TRBJ2-3, with TRBD2 matching 7 bases. V shed 2 bases and J 6 bases; nucleotides not matched to a gene: 15. Germline V gene sequence: CDR1 SGHRS, CDR2 YFSETQ. This CDR3 has 17 residues.

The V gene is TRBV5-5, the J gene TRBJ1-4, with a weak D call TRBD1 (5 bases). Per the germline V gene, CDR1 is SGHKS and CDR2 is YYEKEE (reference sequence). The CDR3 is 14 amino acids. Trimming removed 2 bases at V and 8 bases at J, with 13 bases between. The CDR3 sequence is CASSFQGWGEKLFF. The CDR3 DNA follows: TGTGCCAGCAGCTTTCAGGGCTGGGGCGAAAAACTGTTTTTT.

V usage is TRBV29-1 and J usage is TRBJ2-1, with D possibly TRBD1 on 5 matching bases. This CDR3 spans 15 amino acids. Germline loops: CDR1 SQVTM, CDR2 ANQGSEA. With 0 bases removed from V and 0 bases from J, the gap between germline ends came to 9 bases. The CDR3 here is CSVEDTGTSYNEQFF. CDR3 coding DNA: TGCAGCGTTGAAGATACAGGAACCTCCTACAATGAGCAGTTCTTC.

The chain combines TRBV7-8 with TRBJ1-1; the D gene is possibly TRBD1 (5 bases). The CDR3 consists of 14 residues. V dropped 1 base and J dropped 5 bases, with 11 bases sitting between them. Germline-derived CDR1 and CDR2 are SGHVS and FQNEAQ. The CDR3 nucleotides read TGTGCCAGCAGCTTAGTCTGGCAGGGAACTGAAGCTTTCTTT. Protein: CASSLVWQGTEAFF.

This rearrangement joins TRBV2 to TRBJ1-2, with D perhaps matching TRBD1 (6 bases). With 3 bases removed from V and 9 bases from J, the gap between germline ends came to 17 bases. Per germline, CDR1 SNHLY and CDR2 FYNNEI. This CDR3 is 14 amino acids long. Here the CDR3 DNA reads TGTGCCAGCAGTGATTTCGGGGGGCTCCTCAGCTACACCTTC. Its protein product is CASSDFGGLLSYTF.

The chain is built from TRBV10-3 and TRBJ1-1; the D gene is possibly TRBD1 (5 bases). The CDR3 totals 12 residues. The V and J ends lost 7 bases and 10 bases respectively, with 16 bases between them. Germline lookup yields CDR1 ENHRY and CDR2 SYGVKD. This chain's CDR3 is CAINTGADVAFF. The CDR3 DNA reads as TGTGCCATCAATACAGGAGCTGATGTAGCTTTCTTT.

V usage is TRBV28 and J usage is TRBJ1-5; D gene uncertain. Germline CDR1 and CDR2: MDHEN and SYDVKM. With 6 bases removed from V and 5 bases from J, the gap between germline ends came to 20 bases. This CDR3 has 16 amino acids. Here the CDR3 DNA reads TGTGCCAGCAGCAAGGACGGACCAAAGACCTATCAGCCCCAGCATTTT. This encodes CASSKDGPKTYQPQHF.

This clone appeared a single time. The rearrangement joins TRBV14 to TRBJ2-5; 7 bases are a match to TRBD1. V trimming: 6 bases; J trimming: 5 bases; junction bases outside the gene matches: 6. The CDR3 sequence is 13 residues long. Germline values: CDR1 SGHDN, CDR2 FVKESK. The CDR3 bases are TGTGCCAGCAGTTACACAGGGGTGGAGACCCAGTACTTC. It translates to CASSYTGVETQYF.

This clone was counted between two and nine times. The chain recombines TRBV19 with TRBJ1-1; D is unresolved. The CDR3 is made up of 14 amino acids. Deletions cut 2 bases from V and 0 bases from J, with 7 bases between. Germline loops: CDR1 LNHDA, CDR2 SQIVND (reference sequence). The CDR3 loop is CASSIRRLNTEAFF. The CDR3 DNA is TGTGCCAGTAGTATAAGGAGGTTGAACACTGAAGCTTTCTTT.